This T cell receptor (beta chain) was sequenced in a study of T-cell reconstitution after alpha-beta-depleted transplantation in children. Unique molecular identifiers tagged the TCRbeta library. TCRdb redid the calling of the PCR reads with MiXCR, one entry per CDR3 protein. Counted here are 450,000 to 600,000 distinct CDR3 sequences, 30% to 35% occurring once; the ten biggest clones make up 2% to 2.5%. Trimming at V came to 0 bases and at J to 5 bases, leaving 3 bases not matched to a gene. From germline, CDR1 is SGHTA and CDR2 FQGNSA. CDR3 length: 15 residues. The TCR comes from a human donor who donated a stem cell graft to a child with aplastic anemia. The J gene is TRBJ2-2, the V gene TRBV7-2, with 7 positions matching TRBD2. The sequenced sample was PBMCs from the stem cell graft donor, obtained from the stem cell graft. CDR3 nucleotide sequence: TGTGCCAGCAGCTTAGCGGCCGGGGGGACCGGGGAGCTGTTTTTT. It translates to CASSLAAGGTGELFF.